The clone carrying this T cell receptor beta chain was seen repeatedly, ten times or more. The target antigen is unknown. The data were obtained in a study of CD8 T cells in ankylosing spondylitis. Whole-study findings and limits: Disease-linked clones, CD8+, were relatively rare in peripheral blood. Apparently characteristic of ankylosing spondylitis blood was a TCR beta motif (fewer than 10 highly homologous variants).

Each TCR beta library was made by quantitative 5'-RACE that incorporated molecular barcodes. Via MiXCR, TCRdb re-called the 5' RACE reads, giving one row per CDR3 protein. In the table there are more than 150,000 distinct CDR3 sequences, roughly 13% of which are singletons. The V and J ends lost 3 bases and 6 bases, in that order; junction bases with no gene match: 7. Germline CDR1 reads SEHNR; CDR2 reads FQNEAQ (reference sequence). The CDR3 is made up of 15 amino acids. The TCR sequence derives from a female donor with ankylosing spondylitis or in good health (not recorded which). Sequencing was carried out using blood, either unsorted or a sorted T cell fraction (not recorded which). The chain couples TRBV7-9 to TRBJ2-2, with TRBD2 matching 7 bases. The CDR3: CASSLGGRVAGELFF. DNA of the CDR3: TGTGCCAGCAGCTTGGGCGGGAGAGTCGCCGGGGAGCTGTTTTTT.